These 5 T cell receptor beta chains originate from one sample sequenced in a study of T-cell reconstitution after alpha-beta-depleted transplantation in children. Unique molecular identifiers tagged the TCRbeta library. TCRdb reprocessed the PCR reads via MiXCR and lists one record per CDR3 protein. Altogether hundreds of thousands of distinct CDR3 sequences are present, more than 20% being singletons, with the ten largest covering roughly 13%. The sequencing used PBMCs, mostly from graft donor cells, collected 360 days after TCRalphabeta/CD19-depleted stem cell transplant. These receptors all come from a boy in the first two years of life who had a stem cell transplant for acute myeloid leukemia, so the T cells may come from the graft donor.

This clonotype turned up a few times. This chain links TRBV5-1 with TRBJ2-1; D gene uncertain. This CDR3 has 14 residues. V was pared by 4 bases and J by 7 bases, with 15 bases between. Germline V CDR1 and CDR2: SGHRS, YFSETQ. The CDR3 sequence is CASSPPGLTNEQFF. The CDR3 DNA sequence: TGCGCCAGCAGCCCCCCTGGGCTTACGAATGAGCAGTTCTTC.

The chain combines TRBV25-1 with TRBJ2-2, with a weak D call TRBD1 (6 bases). Between the trimmed V and J ends, which lost 5 bases and 5 bases, there was a span of 18 bases. CDR1 is MGHDK and CDR2 is SYGVNS in the germline V gene. The CDR3 loop spans 16 amino acids. This chain's CDR3 is CASSPKDSLRTGELFF. CDR3 sequence (DNA): TGTGCCAGCAGTCCTAAGGACAGTCTTCGGACCGGGGAGCTGTTTTTT.

This chain connects TRBV12-3 or TRBV12-4 to TRBJ2-6, with TRBD2 as a possible D gene (5 bases). There are 15 residues in the CDR3. Trimming pared 7 bases from V and 0 bases from J, leaving 10 bases between. The CDR3 region is CASTPGDSGANVLTF. The CDR3, as DNA: TGTGCCAGCACCCCCGGGGACTCTGGGGCCAACGTCCTGACTTTC.

The chain uses TRBV20-1 and TRBJ1-3, with D maybe TRBD1 (5 bases). Trimming shortened V by 4 bases and J by 0 bases, and 16 bases separated the two germline ends. The germline V gene encodes CDR1 DFQATT and CDR2 SNEGSKA (reference sequence). This CDR3 is built from 16 residues. CDR3 sequence: CSAKKPGTFSGNTIYF. The CDR3 DNA reads TGCAGTGCTAAGAAACCAGGGACCTTCTCTGGAAACACCATATATTTT.

This clonotype was seen repeatedly, ten times or more. J is TRBJ2-2 and V is TRBV11-3, with TRBD1 identical over 8 bases. Germline CDR1 is SGHNT and CDR2 is YENEEA. Germline trimming cut 3 bases from V and 0 bases from J; bases unmatched to any gene: 0. This CDR3 comprises 15 residues. Written as DNA, the CDR3 is TGTGCCAGCAGCTTGGACAGGGCGAACACCGGGGAGCTGTTTTTT. Its translation is CASSLDRANTGELFF.